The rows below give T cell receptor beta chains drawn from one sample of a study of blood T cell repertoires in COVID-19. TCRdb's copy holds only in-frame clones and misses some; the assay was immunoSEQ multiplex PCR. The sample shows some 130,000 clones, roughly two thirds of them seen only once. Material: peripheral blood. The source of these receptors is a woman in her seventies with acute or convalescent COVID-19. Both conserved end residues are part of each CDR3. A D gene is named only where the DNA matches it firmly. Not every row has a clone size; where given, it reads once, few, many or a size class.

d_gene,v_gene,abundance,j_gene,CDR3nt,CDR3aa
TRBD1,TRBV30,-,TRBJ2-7,TGTGCCTGGACGACAGGGAGCTCCTACGAGCAGTACTTC,CAWTTGSSYEQYF
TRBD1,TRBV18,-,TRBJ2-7,TGTGCCAGCTCACGCGGGACAGGGGGCCACGAGCAGTACTTC,CASSRGTGGHEQYF
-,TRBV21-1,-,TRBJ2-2,TGTGCCAGCCCCGGAGCGGGAAAAAACACCGGGGAGCTGTTTTTT,CASPGAGKNTGELFF
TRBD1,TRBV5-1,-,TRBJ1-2,TGCGCCAGCAGCTTGGGCGACAGGGTTCGCTATGGCTACACCTTC,CASSLGDRVRYGYTF
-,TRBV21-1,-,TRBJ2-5,TGTGCCAGCAGCAAACCATACGCTAGCGGGAAAGAGACCCAGTACTTC,CASSKPYASGKETQYF
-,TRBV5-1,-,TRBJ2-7,TGCGCCAGCAGCTTGGAGTCTAGGACCTACGAGCAGTACTTC,CASSLESRTYEQYF
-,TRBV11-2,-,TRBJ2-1,TGTGCCAGCAGCTTTCGGGGTGGCGATGAGCAGTTCTTC,CASSFRGGDEQFF
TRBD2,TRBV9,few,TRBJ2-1,TGTGCCAGCAGCGTAAAAGCGGGGGGTACCTACAATGAGCAGTTCTTC,CASSVKAGGTYNEQFF
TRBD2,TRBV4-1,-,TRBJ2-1,TGCGCCAGCAGCCAAGATCCCGAGATTAGCGGGAGGGGGTACAATGAGCAGTTCTTC,CASSQDPEISGRGYNEQFF
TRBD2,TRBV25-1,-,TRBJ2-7,TGTGCCAGCAGTGTGGGAGGGAGCGCCTACGAGCAGTACTTC,CASSVGGSAYEQYF
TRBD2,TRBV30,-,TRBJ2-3,TGTGCCTGGACCTCCGGACTAGCTGGCACAGATACGCAGTATTTT,CAWTSGLAGTDTQYF
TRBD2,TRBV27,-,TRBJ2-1,TGTGCCAGCAGTCAAGACCGCGGGAGCTCCTACAATGAGCAGTTCTTC,CASSQDRGSSYNEQFF
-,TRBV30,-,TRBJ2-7,TGTGCCTGGAGTGTTAGCGGCCAGGGCGAGCAGTACTTC,CAWSVSGQGEQYF
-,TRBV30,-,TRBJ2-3,TGTGCCTGGAGTCGGCGAGGAAGCACAGATACGCAGTATTTT,CAWSRRGSTDTQYF
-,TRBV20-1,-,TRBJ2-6,TGCAGTGCTAGTGGGGGAGCTGGGGCCAACGTCCTGACTTTC,CSASGGAGANVLTF
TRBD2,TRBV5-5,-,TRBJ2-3,TGTGCCAGCAGCTTTGGACTAGCGGGAGGAGCCCCTAGCACAGATACGCAGTATTTT,CASSFGLAGGAPSTDTQYF
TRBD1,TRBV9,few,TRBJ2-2,TGTGCCAGCAGCGCTTGGACAGGGGTGACCGGGGAGCTGTTTTTT,CASSAWTGVTGELFF
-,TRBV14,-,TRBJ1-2,TGTGCCAGCAGCCAAGCGGGGGTACGGGGGGTCCATGGCTACACCTTC,CASSQAGVRGVHGYTF
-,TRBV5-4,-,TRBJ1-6,TGTGCCAGCAGCTTGGAGCGGGGGCTGAGTAATTCACCCCTCCACTTT,CASSLERGLSNSPLHF
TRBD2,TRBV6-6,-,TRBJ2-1,TGTGCCAGCAGTTACTCGGTGGTAGCGGGAGCCTATGAGCAGTTCTTC,CASSYSVVAGAYEQFF
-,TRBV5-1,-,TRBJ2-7,TGCGCCAGCAGCTTGGTACCAGGGGGGTTCAACGAGCAGTACTTC,CASSLVPGGFNEQYF
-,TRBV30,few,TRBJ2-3,TGTGCCTTGGACAGACTGGGGACGCAGTATTTT,CALDRLGTQYF
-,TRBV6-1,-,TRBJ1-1,TGTGCCAGCAGTGAATTGGCCAGTTTCACTGAAGCTTTCTTT,CASSELASFTEAFF
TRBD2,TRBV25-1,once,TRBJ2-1,TGTGCCAGCAGCGTTAGCGGGACCGACAATGAGCAGTTCTTC,CASSVSGTDNEQFF
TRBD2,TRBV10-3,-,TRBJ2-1,TGTGCCATCAGTGGGACTAGCGGGCTCCTCGGGGATGAGCAGTTCTTC,CAISGTSGLLGDEQFF
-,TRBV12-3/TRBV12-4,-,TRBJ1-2,TGTGCCAGCAGCCACGACAGAAACTATGGCTACACCTTC,CASSHDRNYGYTF